A selection of T cell receptor beta chains follows, all from one sample in a study of OX40 agonist ivuxolimab in advanced cancers. This table comes from immunoSEQ multiplex PCR, and its TCRdb copy is limited to in-frame clones, with some not included. This table holds fewer than 40,000 clones, over 80% found once. The source material was CD4+ or CD8+ T cells sorted from blood, sampled in a trial of the OX40 agonist ivuxolimab. The receptors derive from an adult with an advanced solid tumor such as melanoma, head and neck, liver or kidney cancer. CDR3s include the opening cysteine and the closing phenylalanine or tryptophan. A D gene is named only where the DNA matches it firmly. Clone size is stated in some rows and not others, as once, few, many or a class when expanded.

V gene: TRBV18; clone size: .; D gene: TRBD1; J gene: TRBJ2-3; CDR3 DNA: TGTGCCAGCTCAACATCACAGGGGGCCACAGATACGCAGTATTTT; CDR3 protein: CASSTSQGATDTQYF
V gene: TRBV2; clone size: once; D gene: TRBD2; J gene: TRBJ2-3; CDR3 DNA: TGTGCCAGCAGTGTGGAAGGGACTAGCGGGGGGGCCCGGACAGATACGCAGTATTTT; CDR3 protein: CASSVEGTSGGARTDTQYF
V gene: TRBV7-3; clone size: once; D gene: .; J gene: TRBJ2-2; CDR3 DNA: TGTGCCAGCAGCTTAATGGGGGAGCTGTTTTTT; CDR3 protein: CASSLMGELFF
V gene: TRBV5-1; clone size: .; D gene: .; J gene: TRBJ1-6; CDR3 DNA: TGCGCCAGCAGCACGCGGACGGGGTTGGGCGGGCCCCTCCACTTT; CDR3 protein: CASSTRTGLGGPLHF
V gene: TRBV7-9; clone size: .; D gene: .; J gene: TRBJ2-1; CDR3 DNA: TGTGCCAGCAGCCCGACAGGGAGGTCCAATGAGCAGTTCTTC; CDR3 protein: CASSPTGRSNEQFF
V gene: TRBV7-3; clone size: once; D gene: .; J gene: TRBJ2-2; CDR3 DNA: TGTGCCAGCAGCTTCCTGCCAGGGGCAGCGACCGGGGAGCTGTTTTTT; CDR3 protein: CASSFLPGAATGELFF
V gene: TRBV5-1; clone size: once; D gene: TRBD1; J gene: TRBJ2-3; CDR3 DNA: TGCGCCAGCAGCCCCGGGACAGGGACAGATACGCAGTATTTT; CDR3 protein: CASSPGTGTDTQYF
V gene: TRBV4-3; clone size: .; D gene: .; J gene: TRBJ2-2; CDR3 DNA: TGCGCCAGCAGCCTCCTAGCTGTAAACACCGGGGAGCTGTTTTTT; CDR3 protein: CASSLLAVNTGELFF
V gene: TRBV7-6; clone size: .; D gene: TRBD2; J gene: TRBJ2-3; CDR3 DNA: TGTGCCAGCTCCGTGGGACTAGGGGGAGATACGCAGTATTTT; CDR3 protein: CASSVGLGGDTQYF
V gene: TRBV10-1; clone size: .; D gene: TRBD1; J gene: TRBJ2-2; CDR3 DNA: TGCGCCAGCGGGACAGGGAACACCGGGGAGCTGTTTTTT; CDR3 protein: CASGTGNTGELFF
V gene: TRBV7-2; clone size: .; D gene: .; J gene: TRBJ1-2; CDR3 DNA: TGTGCCAGCAGCGTCCGGGACGGCGTAGATTACTACACCTTC; CDR3 protein: CASSVRDGVDYYTF
V gene: TRBV5-4; clone size: .; D gene: .; J gene: TRBJ2-7; CDR3 DNA: TGTGCCAGCAGCACGAGGACGGACGCGGGCGAGCAGTACTTC; CDR3 protein: CASSTRTDAGEQYF
V gene: TRBV11-2; clone size: .; D gene: TRBD1; J gene: TRBJ1-5; CDR3 DNA: TGTGCCAGCAGCTGGGGGACAGGGGGCGATCAGCCCCAGCATTTT; CDR3 protein: CASSWGTGGDQPQHF
V gene: TRBV7-2; clone size: .; D gene: .; J gene: TRBJ2-7; CDR3 DNA: TGTGCCAGCAGCTTAGCGTTCAGGGGCTTATCCTACGAGCAGTACTTC; CDR3 protein: CASSLAFRGLSYEQYF
V gene: TRBV28; clone size: few; D gene: TRBD2; J gene: TRBJ2-5; CDR3 DNA: TGTGCCAGCAGTACCCCTAGCGGGGGGGCCTCAGGGGAGACCCAGTACTTC; CDR3 protein: CASSTPSGGASGETQYF
V gene: TRBV5-1; clone size: .; D gene: TRBD2; J gene: TRBJ2-2; CDR3 DNA: TGCGCCAGCAGCTTGGGAGCTAGCGGGAGTAACGGGGAGCTGTTTTTT; CDR3 protein: CASSLGASGSNGELFF
V gene: TRBV6-5; clone size: .; D gene: TRBD1; J gene: TRBJ1-2; CDR3 DNA: TGTGCCAGCAGTGAAGGACAGGGTGTCCCAAAGTACACCTTC; CDR3 protein: CASSEGQGVPKYTF
V gene: TRBV5-6; clone size: .; D gene: .; J gene: TRBJ2-7; CDR3 DNA: TGTGCCAGCAGCTTTCGAGGATCCTACGAGCAGTACTTC; CDR3 protein: CASSFRGSYEQYF
V gene: TRBV19; clone size: .; D gene: TRBD1; J gene: TRBJ1-3; CDR3 DNA: TGTGCCAGTAGTTGGGGGACAGAATATGGCTCTGGAAACACCATATATTTT; CDR3 protein: CASSWGTEYGSGNTIYF
V gene: TRBV28; clone size: .; D gene: .; J gene: TRBJ1-1; CDR3 DNA: TGTGCCAGCAGTTCCCCGGGACACCCGTCCGCGAACACTGAAGCTTTCTTT; CDR3 protein: CASSSPGHPSANTEAFF
V gene: TRBV29-1; clone size: .; D gene: .; J gene: TRBJ2-5; CDR3 DNA: TGCAGCGTTGATTCCAGGGTCGGCGAGACCCAGTACTTC; CDR3 protein: CSVDSRVGETQYF
V gene: TRBV6-9; clone size: .; D gene: .; J gene: TRBJ1-5; CDR3 DNA: TGTGCCAGCAACGGCAGGGCTATCAATCAGCCCCAGCATTTT; CDR3 protein: CASNGRAINQPQHF
V gene: TRBV5-1; clone size: .; D gene: .; J gene: TRBJ2-3; CDR3 DNA: TGCGCCAGCAGCCGCACACTGGGACCAGATACGCAGTATTTT; CDR3 protein: CASSRTLGPDTQYF
V gene: TRBV19; clone size: .; D gene: TRBD1; J gene: TRBJ1-2; CDR3 DNA: TGTGCCAGTAGCACAACCAGGGACAGGGTCGAGAACTATGGCTACACCTTC; CDR3 protein: CASSTTRDRVENYGYTF
V gene: TRBV7-3; clone size: .; D gene: .; J gene: TRBJ2-2; CDR3 DNA: TGTGCCAGCAGCTTAGGGGTTAATTCCGGGGAGCTGTTTTTT; CDR3 protein: CASSLGVNSGELFF
V gene: TRBV7-2; clone size: .; D gene: .; J gene: TRBJ2-2; CDR3 DNA: TGTGCCAGCAGCTTAGCGATCCCACAGCCCACCGGGGAGCTGTTTTTT; CDR3 protein: CASSLAIPQPTGELFF
V gene: TRBV28; clone size: .; D gene: .; J gene: TRBJ2-7; CDR3 DNA: TGTGCCAGCAGTTTACCAGGCACCTACGAGCAGTACTTC; CDR3 protein: CASSLPGTYEQYF
V gene: TRBV4-1; clone size: .; D gene: TRBD2; J gene: TRBJ2-1; CDR3 DNA: TGCGCCAGCAGCCAAGGGCGGGCTAGCGGGAGGGGGGGTGAGCAGTTCTTC; CDR3 protein: CASSQGRASGRGGEQFF
V gene: TRBV5-1; clone size: .; D gene: TRBD2; J gene: TRBJ2-1; CDR3 DNA: TGCGCCAGCAGCTTGGCGGTAGCGGGAGAGGCCAATGAGCAGTTCTTC; CDR3 protein: CASSLAVAGEANEQFF
V gene: TRBV7-6; clone size: .; D gene: TRBD1; J gene: TRBJ2-7; CDR3 DNA: TGTGCCAGCACCCCGGGACAGGGGGCTCGTGAGCAGTACTTC; CDR3 protein: CASTPGQGAREQYF
V gene: TRBV19; clone size: .; D gene: .; J gene: TRBJ1-1; CDR3 DNA: TGTGTCCTAGTGAACAGCGTGAACACTGAAGCTTTCTTT; CDR3 protein: CVLVNSVNTEAFF
V gene: TRBV19; clone size: few; D gene: .; J gene: TRBJ1-5; CDR3 DNA: TGTGCCAGTACAGGCAGCCTCAATCAGCCCCAGCATTTT; CDR3 protein: CASTGSLNQPQHF
V gene: TRBV7-3; clone size: .; D gene: .; J gene: TRBJ2-3; CDR3 DNA: TGTGCCAGCAGCTTGCGACGTACTCAAGATACGCAGTATTTT; CDR3 protein: CASSLRRTQDTQYF
V gene: TRBV21-1; clone size: .; D gene: .; J gene: TRBJ2-7; CDR3 DNA: TGTGCCAGCAGCAAAGGGAGCTCCTACGAGCAGTACTTC; CDR3 protein: CASSKGSSYEQYF
V gene: TRBV6-1; clone size: few; D gene: .; J gene: TRBJ2-7; CDR3 DNA: TGTGCCAGCAGTTGGTCCTACGAGCAGTACTTC; CDR3 protein: CASSWSYEQYF
V gene: TRBV11-2; clone size: once; D gene: .; J gene: TRBJ2-7; CDR3 DNA: TGTGCCAGCAGCCCCACGGCCGGGTACGAGCAGTACTTC; CDR3 protein: CASSPTAGYEQYF
V gene: TRBV7-2; clone size: .; D gene: TRBD1; J gene: TRBJ1-1; CDR3 DNA: TGTGCCAGCAGCCCGGACAGGGGGGGTTACGCTGAAGCTTTCTTT; CDR3 protein: CASSPDRGGYAEAFF